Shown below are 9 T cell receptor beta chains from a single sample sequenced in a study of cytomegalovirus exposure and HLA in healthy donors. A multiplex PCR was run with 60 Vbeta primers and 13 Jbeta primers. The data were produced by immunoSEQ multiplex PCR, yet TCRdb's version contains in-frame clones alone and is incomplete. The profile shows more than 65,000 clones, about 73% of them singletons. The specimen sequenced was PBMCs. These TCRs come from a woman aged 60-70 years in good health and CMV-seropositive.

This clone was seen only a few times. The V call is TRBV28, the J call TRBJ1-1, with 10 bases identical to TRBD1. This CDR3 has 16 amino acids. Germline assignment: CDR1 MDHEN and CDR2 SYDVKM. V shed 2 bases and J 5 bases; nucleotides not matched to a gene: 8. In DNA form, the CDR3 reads TGTGCCAGCAGTTTAGGAGGACAGGGGGGGAGTACTGAAGCTTTCTTT. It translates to CASSLGGQGGSTEAFF.

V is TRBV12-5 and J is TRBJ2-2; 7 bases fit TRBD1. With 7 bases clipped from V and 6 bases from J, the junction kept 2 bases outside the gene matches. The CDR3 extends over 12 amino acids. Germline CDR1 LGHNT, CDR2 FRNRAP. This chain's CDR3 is CASARGPGELFF. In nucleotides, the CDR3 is TGTGCTAGTGCAAGGGGGCCCGGGGAGCTGTTTTTT.

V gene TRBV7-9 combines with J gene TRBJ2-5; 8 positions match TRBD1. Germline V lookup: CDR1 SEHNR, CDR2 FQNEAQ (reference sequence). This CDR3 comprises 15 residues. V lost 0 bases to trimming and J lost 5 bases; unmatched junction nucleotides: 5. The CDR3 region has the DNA TGTGCCAGCAGCTTAGCGGACAGGGAAGGCGAGACCCAGTACTTC. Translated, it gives CASSLADREGETQYF.

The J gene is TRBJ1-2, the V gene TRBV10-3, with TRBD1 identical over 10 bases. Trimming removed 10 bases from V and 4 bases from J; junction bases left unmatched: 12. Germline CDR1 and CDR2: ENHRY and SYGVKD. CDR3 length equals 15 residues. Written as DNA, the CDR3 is TGTGCCACGGGCGAAGGGACAGGGGTTGGCTATGGCTACACCTTC. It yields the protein CATGEGTGVGYGYTF.

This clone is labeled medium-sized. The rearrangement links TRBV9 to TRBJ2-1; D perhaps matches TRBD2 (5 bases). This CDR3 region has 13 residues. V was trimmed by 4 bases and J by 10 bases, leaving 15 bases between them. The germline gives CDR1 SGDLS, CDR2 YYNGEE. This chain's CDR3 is CASSPPGSGEQFF. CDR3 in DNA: TGTGCCAGCAGCCCCCCGGGGAGTGGGGAGCAGTTCTTC.

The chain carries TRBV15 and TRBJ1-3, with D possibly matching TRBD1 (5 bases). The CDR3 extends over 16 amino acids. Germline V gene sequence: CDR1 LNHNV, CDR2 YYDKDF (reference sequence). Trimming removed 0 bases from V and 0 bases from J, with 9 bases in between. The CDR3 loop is CATSRDRGSSGNTIYF. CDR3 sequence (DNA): TGTGCCACCAGCAGAGATCGGGGGAGCTCTGGAAACACCATATATTTT.

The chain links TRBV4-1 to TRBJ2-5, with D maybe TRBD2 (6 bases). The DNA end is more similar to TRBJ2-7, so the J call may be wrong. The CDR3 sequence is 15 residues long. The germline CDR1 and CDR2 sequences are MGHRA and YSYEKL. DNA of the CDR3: TGCGCCAGCAGCCAATGGGGGGACTCCAACTACGAGCAGTACTTC. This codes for CASSQWGDSNYEQYF.

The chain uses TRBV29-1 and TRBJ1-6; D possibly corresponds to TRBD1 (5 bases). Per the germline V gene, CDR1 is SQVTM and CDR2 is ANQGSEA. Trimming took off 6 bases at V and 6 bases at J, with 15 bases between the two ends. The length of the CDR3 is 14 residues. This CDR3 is CSVRQPGANSPLHF. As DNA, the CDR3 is TGCAGCGTCCGACAGCCTGGGGCTAATTCACCCCTCCACTTT.

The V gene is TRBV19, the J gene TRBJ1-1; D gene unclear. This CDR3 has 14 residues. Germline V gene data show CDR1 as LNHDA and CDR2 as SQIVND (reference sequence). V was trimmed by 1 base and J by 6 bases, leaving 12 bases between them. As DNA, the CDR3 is TGTGCCAGTAGTATAGGTCCGGGGTTACCTGAAGCTTTCTTT. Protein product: CASSIGPGLPEAFF.